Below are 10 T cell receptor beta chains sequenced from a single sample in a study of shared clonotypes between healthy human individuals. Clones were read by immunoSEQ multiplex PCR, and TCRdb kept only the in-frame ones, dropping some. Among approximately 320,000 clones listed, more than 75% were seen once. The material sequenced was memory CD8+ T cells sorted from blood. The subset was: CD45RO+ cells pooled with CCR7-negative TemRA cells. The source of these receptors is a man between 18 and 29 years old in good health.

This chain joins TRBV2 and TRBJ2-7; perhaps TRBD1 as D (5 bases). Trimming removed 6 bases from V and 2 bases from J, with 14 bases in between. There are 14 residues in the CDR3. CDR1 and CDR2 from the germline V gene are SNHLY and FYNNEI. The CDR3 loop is CASRHTGNPYEQYF. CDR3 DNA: TGTGCCAGCAGGCATACAGGAAACCCCTACGAGCAGTACTTC.

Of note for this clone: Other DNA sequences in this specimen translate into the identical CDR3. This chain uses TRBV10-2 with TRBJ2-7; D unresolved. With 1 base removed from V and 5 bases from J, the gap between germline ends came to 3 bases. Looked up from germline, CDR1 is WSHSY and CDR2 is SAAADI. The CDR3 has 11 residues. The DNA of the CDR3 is TGCGCCAGCAGTGAGTTAAACGAGCAGTACTTC. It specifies CASSELNEQYF.

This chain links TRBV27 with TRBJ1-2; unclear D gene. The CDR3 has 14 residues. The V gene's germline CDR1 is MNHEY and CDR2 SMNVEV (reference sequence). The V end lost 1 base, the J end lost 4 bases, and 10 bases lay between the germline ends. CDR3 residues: CASSLFYPGYGYTF. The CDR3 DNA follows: TGTGCCAGCAGTTTATTTTACCCAGGCTATGGCTACACCTTC.

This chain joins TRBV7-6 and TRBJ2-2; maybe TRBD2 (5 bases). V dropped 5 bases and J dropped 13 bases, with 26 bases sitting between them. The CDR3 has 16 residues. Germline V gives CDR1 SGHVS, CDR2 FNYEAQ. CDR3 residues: CASSTKGNRGVQWLFF. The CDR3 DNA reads TGTGCCAGCAGCACCAAGGGCAACCGGGGAGTCCAGTGGCTGTTTTTT.

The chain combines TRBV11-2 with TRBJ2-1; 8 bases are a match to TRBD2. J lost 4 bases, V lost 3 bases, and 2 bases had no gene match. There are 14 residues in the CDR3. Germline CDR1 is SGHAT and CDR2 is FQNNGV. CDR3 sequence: CASSLVAGYNEQFF. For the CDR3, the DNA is TGTGCCAGCAGCTTGGTAGCGGGATACAATGAGCAGTTCTTC.

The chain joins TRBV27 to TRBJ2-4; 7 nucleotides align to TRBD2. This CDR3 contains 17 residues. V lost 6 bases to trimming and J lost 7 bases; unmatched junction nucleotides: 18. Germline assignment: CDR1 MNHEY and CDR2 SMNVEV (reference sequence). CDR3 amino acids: CASSRTPWWEGVNIQYF. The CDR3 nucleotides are TGTGCCAGCAGCCGAACCCCATGGTGGGAGGGCGTGAACATTCAGTACTTC.

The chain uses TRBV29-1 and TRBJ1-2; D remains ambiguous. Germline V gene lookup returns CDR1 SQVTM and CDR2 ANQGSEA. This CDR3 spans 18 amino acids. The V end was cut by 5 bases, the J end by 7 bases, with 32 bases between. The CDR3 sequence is CSVMNQADEGRRAGGYTF. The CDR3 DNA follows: TGCAGCGTTATGAACCAGGCAGACGAAGGCCGCCGCGCGGGTGGCTACACCTTC.

CDR3 nucleotide sequence: TGTGCCAGCAGCTTAGCGGCAGGGGGGACCTACGAGCAGTACTTC. Protein sequence: CASSLAAGGTYEQYF. The V gene is TRBV13, the J gene TRBJ2-7, with D tentatively TRBD1 (7 bases). Looked up from germline, CDR1 is PRHDT and CDR2 is FYEKMQ (reference sequence). The CDR3 extends over 15 amino acids. The germline V and J ends were trimmed by 1 base and 2 bases, with 12 bases remaining between them.

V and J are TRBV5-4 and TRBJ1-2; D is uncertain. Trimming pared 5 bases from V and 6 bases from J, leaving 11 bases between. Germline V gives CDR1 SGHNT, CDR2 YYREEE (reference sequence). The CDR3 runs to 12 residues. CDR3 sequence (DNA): TGTGCCAGCAGGGGGATGCAGGATGGCTACACCTTC. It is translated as CASRGMQDGYTF.

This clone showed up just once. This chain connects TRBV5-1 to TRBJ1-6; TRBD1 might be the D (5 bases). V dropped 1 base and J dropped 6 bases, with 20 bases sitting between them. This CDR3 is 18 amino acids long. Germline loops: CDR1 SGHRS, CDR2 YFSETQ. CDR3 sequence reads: CASSLRRYGMGGNSPLHF. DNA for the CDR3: TGCGCCAGCAGCTTGAGAAGGTACGGGATGGGGGGTAATTCACCCCTCCACTTT.